A selection of T cell receptor beta chains follows, all from one sample in a study of lymphopenia after photon versus proton radiotherapy. Produced via immunoSEQ multiplex PCR; TCRdb's table is partial and in-frame only. The sample includes tens of thousands of clones, 65% to 85% of them seen just once. The specimen was peripheral blood, collected from a patient treated with photon-based radiotherapy. These receptors were taken from a man in his fifties with gastric cancer. Each CDR3 is given with its conserved first and last residue. The D gene is left open where the match is weak. Size tells how often a clone was seen (once, few, many) or the class of an expanded clone, and some rows leave it out.

J gene,clone size,D gene,V gene,CDR3 protein,CDR3 DNA
TRBJ2-7,NA,TRBD2,TRBV7-8,CASSSTSGSSYEQYF,TGTGCCAGCAGCTCGACTAGCGGGAGCTCCTACGAGCAGTACTTC
TRBJ2-7,once,NA,TRBV21-1,CASSKAQGRYEQYF,TGTGCCAGCAGCAAAGCACAGGGAAGGTACGAGCAGTACTTC
TRBJ1-5,NA,TRBD1,TRBV5-8,CASSFYRQGPNQPQHF,TGTGCCAGCAGCTTCTACCGACAGGGCCCCAATCAGCCCCAGCATTTT
TRBJ2-1,NA,NA,TRBV18,CASSPGVSSDEQFF,TGTGCCAGCTCTCCGGGGGTGTCAAGCGATGAGCAGTTCTTC
TRBJ2-3,once,TRBD2,TRBV19,CASRWRGGSADTQYF,TGTGCCAGTCGTTGGAGGGGAGGGTCGGCAGATACGCAGTATTTT
TRBJ2-7,few,NA,TRBV6-1,CASSEGPLQYF,TGTGCCAGCAGTGAAGGGCCGTTGCAATACTTC
TRBJ1-5,once,NA,TRBV2,CASSGRNSGYQPQHF,TGTGCCAGCAGCGGACGGAACAGTGGGTATCAGCCCCAGCATTTT
TRBJ1-3,NA,NA,TRBV10-2,CASRGDYSGNTIYF,TGCGCCAGCAGGGGGGACTACTCTGGAAACACCATATATTTT
TRBJ2-3,NA,TRBD2,TRBV7-2,CASRRLAGMTDTQYF,TGTGCCAGCAGGAGGCTAGCGGGTATGACAGATACGCAGTATTTT
TRBJ2-7,NA,NA,TRBV20-1,CSATGYEQYF,TGCAGTGCTACTGGGTACGAGCAGTACTTC
TRBJ2-7,NA,NA,TRBV6-5,CASSAGTGSIGEQYF,TGTGCCAGCAGTGCCGGGACTGGCTCCATAGGCGAGCAGTACTTC
TRBJ2-7,NA,NA,TRBV5-6,CASSPGPGGEQYF,TGTGCCAGCAGCCCTGGACCCGGCGGGGAGCAGTACTTC
TRBJ2-2,NA,TRBD2,TRBV19,CASKRGLAGTAGELFF,TGTGCCAGTAAAAGGGGGCTAGCGGGAACCGCTGGGGAGCTGTTTTTT
TRBJ1-5,NA,NA,TRBV30,CAWSPTPTGYQPQHF,TGTGCCTGGAGTCCGACTCCCACAGGGTATCAGCCCCAGCATTTT
TRBJ2-6,NA,NA,TRBV7-3,CASSLTGAGANVLTF,TGTGCCAGCAGCTTAACAGGGGCTGGGGCCAACGTCCTGACTTTC
TRBJ2-5,NA,TRBD2,TRBV6-1,CASKAGGPHETQYF,TGTGCCAGCAAAGCGGGAGGGCCACATGAGACCCAGTACTTC
TRBJ1-1,once,NA,TRBV7-6,CASSLSTRGAGPMNTEAFF,TGTGCCAGCAGCTTATCCACGAGAGGAGCAGGTCCTATGAACACTGAAGCTTTCTTT
TRBJ2-7,NA,NA,TRBV30,CAWSAPYAVSYRYEQYF,TGTGCCTGGAGTGCCCCTTATGCAGTTTCTTATCGATACGAGCAGTACTTC
TRBJ2-1,NA,NA,TRBV15,CATSRGVSRSYNEQFF,TGTGCCACCAGCAGAGGGGTATCCCGCTCCTACAATGAGCAGTTCTTC
TRBJ2-1,NA,NA,TRBV5-6,CASSFVLSSYNEQFF,TGTGCCAGCAGCTTTGTGCTAAGCTCCTACAATGAGCAGTTCTTC
TRBJ1-1,NA,NA,TRBV6-5,CASSYQASRGEAFF,TGTGCCAGCAGTTACCAGGCTAGCCGCGGTGAAGCTTTCTTT
TRBJ1-1,NA,NA,TRBV29-1,CSVVQQGRVAFF,TGCAGCGTTGTGCAGCAGGGGAGGGTAGCTTTCTTT
TRBJ2-7,NA,TRBD2,TRBV28,CADPQAGEPYEQYF,TGTGCCGACCCCCAGGCGGGAGAGCCCTACGAGCAGTACTTC
TRBJ2-2,few,TRBD1,TRBV6-1,CASRGTGIGELFF,TGTGCCAGCAGGGGGACAGGGATCGGGGAGCTGTTTTTT
TRBJ2-7,NA,NA,TRBV30,CAWSVWRGYEQYF,TGTGCCTGGAGTGTATGGCGGGGCTACGAGCAGTACTTC
TRBJ2-7,NA,TRBD2,TRBV5-7,CASSLRRLAGVYYEQYF,TGTGCCAGCAGCTTGCGACGGCTAGCGGGTGTATACTACGAGCAGTACTTC
TRBJ2-7,NA,NA,TRBV6-6,CATRDGTSSYEQYF,TGTGCCACCAGGGACGGGACGAGCTCCTACGAGCAGTACTTC
TRBJ2-1,NA,NA,TRBV19,CASSVRGAQFF,TGTGCCAGTAGTGTCAGGGGGGCGCAGTTCTTC